This TCR beta chain was recovered during a study of T cells in Graves' hyperthyroidism and ophthalmopathy. This clonotype was seen at least ten times. Amplified regions were TCR beta CDR3 sequences from RNA transcripts. Using the HTBI primer set, a first-round RT-PCR was run on the TCR CDR3. Each CDR3 protein is one row after TCRdb ran MiXCR on the multiplex PCR reads. The repertoire has approximately 400,000 distinct CDR3 sequences, about 16% of them found once; the top ten carry 30% to 35%. Sequencing input: blood. This TCR was sampled from a woman in her thirties with Graves' hyperthyroidism.

For the CDR3, the DNA is TGTGCCAGCTCACTAGTCAGCCTCACCGGGGAGCTGTTTTTT. Its translation: CASSLVSLTGELFF. This rearrangement joins TRBV18 to TRBJ2-2, with D unresolved. Trimming shortened V by 4 bases and J by 4 bases, and 10 bases separated the two germline ends. Looked up from germline, CDR1 is KGHSH and CDR2 is LQKENI. The CDR3 loop spans 14 amino acids.